A selection of T cell receptor beta chains follows, all from one sample in a study of blood T cell repertoires in COVID-19. Profiled with immunoSEQ multiplex PCR; TCRdb holds only in-frame clones, not every one. The data hold some 150,000 clones, with about 80% observed a single time. The sequencing input was PBMCs or T cells enriched from blood (not recorded which). The receptors were sampled from a man aged 50 to 59 who had recovered from COVID-19. CDR3s include the opening cysteine and the closing phenylalanine or tryptophan. D genes are given only for firm matches. The size of a clone is reported for some rows only, either as once, few or many, or as a class for expanded clones.

clone_size,j_call,v_call,d_call,cdr3_nt,cdr3_aa
.,TRBJ1-2,TRBV5-1,.,TGCGCCAGCAGCTTGGGATTGGACAGTAACTATGGCTACACCTTC,CASSLGLDSNYGYTF
.,TRBJ2-4,TRBV19,.,TGTGCCACCAATTTTGGGGAAACAGGGCCAAGGGCAAAAAACATTCAGTACTTC,CATNFGETGPRAKNIQYF
once,TRBJ1-2,TRBV29-1,.,TGCAGCGTTGCCCCGACCGGGGAGGCCTATGGCTACACCTTC,CSVAPTGEAYGYTF
.,TRBJ1-2,TRBV5-1,TRBD1,TGCGCCAGCAGCCGGGGACAGGGGGCGGGAGGCTACACCTTC,CASSRGQGAGGYTF
few,TRBJ1-2,TRBV28,.,TGTGCCAGCAGTTCTCCCCCCGGGACACGCTATGGCTACACCTTC,CASSSPPGTRYGYTF
.,TRBJ1-1,TRBV5-6,TRBD1,TGTGCCAGCAGCCCAGGGGGCGCGAGTACTGAAGCTTTCTTT,CASSPGGASTEAFF
.,TRBJ1-2,TRBV5-1,TRBD1,TGCGCCAGCAGCTTGGAACAGGGGGCTCTTTCTGGCTACACCTTC,CASSLEQGALSGYTF
.,TRBJ1-5,TRBV4-3,TRBD1,TGCGCCAGCAGCCAAGAGTGGACAGGGAGTCAGCCCCAGCATTTT,CASSQEWTGSQPQHF
.,TRBJ2-2,TRBV10-3,TRBD2,TGTGCCATCAGTGGATGGGGAGCGGGGGGGCACACCGGGGAGCTGTTTTTT,CAISGWGAGGHTGELFF
.,TRBJ2-1,TRBV7-2,TRBD1,TGTGCCAGCAGCTTTGAGGGACAGGGGAAGAATGAGCAGTTCTTC,CASSFEGQGKNEQFF
.,TRBJ1-4,TRBV6-2/TRBV6-3,TRBD1,TGTGCCAGCAGCTGGACAGGGGGTTGGGAAAAACTGTTTTTT,CASSWTGGWEKLFF
few,TRBJ2-5,TRBV19,.,TGTGCCAGTAGTGCCGGGACTGCCGCCCGGACCCAGTACTTC,CASSAGTAARTQYF
.,TRBJ2-3,TRBV4-3,.,TGCGCCAGCAGCCAAGATCCCGGGCTAGCGTCGGATACGCAGTATTTT,CASSQDPGLASDTQYF
.,TRBJ2-2,TRBV4-1,TRBD2,TGCGCCAGCAGCCAAGATCGGGCGGGGGTGGAGACCGGGGAGCTGTTTTTT,CASSQDRAGVETGELFF
.,TRBJ1-6,TRBV19,TRBD1,TGTGCCAGTAGTATGCGGGACAGGGGTAATTCACCCCTCCACTTT,CASSMRDRGNSPLHF
.,TRBJ2-1,TRBV9,.,TGTGCCAGCAGCGTAGAGGGGATCTACAATGAGCAGTTCTTC,CASSVEGIYNEQFF
.,TRBJ1-1,TRBV19,.,TGTGCCAGTACGGACAGCCTGAACACTGAAGCTTTCTTT,CASTDSLNTEAFF
.,TRBJ1-5,TRBV6-5,.,TGTGCCAGCAGTTACTCGATAAACTATAGCAATCAGCCCCAGCATTTT,CASSYSINYSNQPQHF
many,TRBJ2-3,TRBV28,.,TGTGCCAGCAGTTTGGAGGGGGCAGAAGATACGCAGTATTTT,CASSLEGAEDTQYF
.,TRBJ2-7,TRBV7-2,TRBD2,TGTGCCAGCAGCTCCCGGGCCGCGTTAGCGGGGTCCTACGAGCAGTACTTC,CASSSRAALAGSYEQYF
.,TRBJ1-1,TRBV7-2,TRBD1,TGTGCCAGCAGCTTAGGACAGGGGAAGGTGAACACTGAAGCTTTCTTT,CASSLGQGKVNTEAFF
.,TRBJ1-1,TRBV25-1,TRBD1,TGTGCCAGCAGTGACGGACAGGGGCGAACTGAAGCTTTCTTT,CASSDGQGRTEAFF
.,TRBJ1-1,TRBV3-1/TRBV3-2,.,TGTGCCAGCAGCCCACGTCAGCAACTAGGGAAGACTATGAACACTGAAGCTTTCTTT,CASSPRQQLGKTMNTEAFF
.,TRBJ2-1,TRBV7-2,.,TGTGCCAGCAGCTTTTTAGACTTGGCAAGTGAGCAGTTCTTC,CASSFLDLASEQFF
.,TRBJ2-3,TRBV3-1/TRBV3-2,TRBD2,TGTGCCACCAGCCCCTTTGCGAGCGGGGGGGTGTCAGATACGCAGTATTTT,CATSPFASGGVSDTQYF
once,TRBJ2-3,TRBV2,TRBD1,TGTGCCAGCAGGACAGGGGGAGCAGATACGCAGTATTTT,CASRTGGADTQYF
.,TRBJ2-5,TRBV3-1/TRBV3-2,TRBD2,TGTGCCAGCAAGGTGGGAGGGACTAGCTCGGAGACCCAGTACTTC,CASKVGGTSSETQYF
.,TRBJ2-6,TRBV5-1,TRBD1,TGCGCCAGCAGCCCAGCAGGGACAGGGCCTGGTGGGGCCAACGTCCTGACTTTC,CASSPAGTGPGGANVLTF
.,TRBJ1-1,TRBV28,TRBD1,TGTGCCAGCAGGTTAACCGGGACAGGGAACACTGAAGCTTTCTTT,CASRLTGTGNTEAFF
.,TRBJ2-5,TRBV7-9,TRBD2,TGTGCCAGCAGCTTAGAGGGAATACTAGCGGAAGAGACCCAGTACTTC,CASSLEGILAEETQYF
once,TRBJ2-1,TRBV11-2,.,TGTGCCAGCAGCTTAGATCGTAGCGATGAGCAGTTCTTC,CASSLDRSDEQFF
.,TRBJ2-1,TRBV7-3,.,TGTGCCAGCAGCCGGACCCGGGACACTGCCTACAATGAGCAGTTCTTC,CASSRTRDTAYNEQFF
.,TRBJ2-1,TRBV3-1/TRBV3-2,TRBD2,TGTGCCAGCAGCCAAGCTCTAGCGGGGTCCTACAATGAGCAGTTCTTC,CASSQALAGSYNEQFF
.,TRBJ1-6,TRBV27,.,TGTGCCAGCAGTTTATCAAGGGGGGGCTCCTATAATTCACCCCTCCACTTT,CASSLSRGGSYNSPLHF
.,TRBJ1-3,TRBV9,.,TGTGCCAGCAGCGTAGAGGCCCTGCAGGGGACGGGAAACACCATATATTTT,CASSVEALQGTGNTIYF
once,TRBJ2-3,TRBV9,TRBD2,TGTGCCAGCAGCGTAACTAGCGCGTCTGATACGCAGTATTTT,CASSVTSASDTQYF
.,TRBJ1-2,TRBV13,TRBD1,TGTGCCAGCAGCTTAGGCGGGGCAGGGGGCCCTTATGGCTACACCTTC,CASSLGGAGGPYGYTF